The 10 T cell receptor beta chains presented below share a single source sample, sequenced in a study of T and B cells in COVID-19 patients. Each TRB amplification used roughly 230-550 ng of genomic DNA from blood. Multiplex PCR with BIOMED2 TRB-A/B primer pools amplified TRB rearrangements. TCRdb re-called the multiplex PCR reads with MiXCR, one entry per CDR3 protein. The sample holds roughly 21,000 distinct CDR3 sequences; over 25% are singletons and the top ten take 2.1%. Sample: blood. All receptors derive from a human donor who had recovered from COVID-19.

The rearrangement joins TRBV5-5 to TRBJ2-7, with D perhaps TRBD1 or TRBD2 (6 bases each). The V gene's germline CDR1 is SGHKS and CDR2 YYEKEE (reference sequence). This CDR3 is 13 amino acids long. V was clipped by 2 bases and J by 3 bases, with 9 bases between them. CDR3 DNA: TGTGCCAGCAGCTTACAGGGACTCTACGAGCAGTACTTC. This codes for CASSLQGLYEQYF.

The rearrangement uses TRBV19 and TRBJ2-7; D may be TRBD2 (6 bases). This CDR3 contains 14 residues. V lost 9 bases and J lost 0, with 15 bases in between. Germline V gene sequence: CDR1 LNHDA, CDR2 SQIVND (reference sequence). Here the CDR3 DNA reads TGTGCCAGCAGCTTGGGACTTAGCTCCTACGAGCAGTACTTC. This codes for CASSLGLSSYEQYF.

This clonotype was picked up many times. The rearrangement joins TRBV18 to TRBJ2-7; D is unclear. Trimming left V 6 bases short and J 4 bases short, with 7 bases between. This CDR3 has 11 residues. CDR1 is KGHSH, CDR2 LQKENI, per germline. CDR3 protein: CASSQKYEQYF. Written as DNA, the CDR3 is TGTGCCAGCTCCCAAAAGTACGAGCAGTACTTC.

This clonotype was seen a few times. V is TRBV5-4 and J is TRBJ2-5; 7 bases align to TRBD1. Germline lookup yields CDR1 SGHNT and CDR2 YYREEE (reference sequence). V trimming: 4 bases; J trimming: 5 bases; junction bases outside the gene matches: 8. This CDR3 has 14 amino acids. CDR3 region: CASSRQGDVETQYF. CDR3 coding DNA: TGTGCCAGCAGCAGACAGGGCGACGTGGAGACCCAGTACTTC.

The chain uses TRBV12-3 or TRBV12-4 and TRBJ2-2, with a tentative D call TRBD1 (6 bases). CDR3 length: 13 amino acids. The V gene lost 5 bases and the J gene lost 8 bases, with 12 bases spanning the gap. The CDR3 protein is CASSNRESGELFF. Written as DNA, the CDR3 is TGTGCCAGCAGTAACAGGGAGAGTGGGGAGCTGTTTTTT.

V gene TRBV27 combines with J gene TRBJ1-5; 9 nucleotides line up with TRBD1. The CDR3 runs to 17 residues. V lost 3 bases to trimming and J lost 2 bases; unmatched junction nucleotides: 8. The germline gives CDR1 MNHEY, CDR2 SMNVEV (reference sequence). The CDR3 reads CASSLSTGGGGNQPQHF. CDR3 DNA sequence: TGTGCCAGCAGTTTGTCGACAGGGGGTGGCGGCAATCAGCCCCAGCATTTT.

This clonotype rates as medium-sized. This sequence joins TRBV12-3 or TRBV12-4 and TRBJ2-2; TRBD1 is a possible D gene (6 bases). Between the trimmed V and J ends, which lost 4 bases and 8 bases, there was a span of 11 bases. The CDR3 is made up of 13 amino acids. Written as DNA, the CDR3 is TGTGCCAGCAGTTCCGACAGGCCAGGGGAGCTGTTTTTT. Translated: CASSSDRPGELFF.

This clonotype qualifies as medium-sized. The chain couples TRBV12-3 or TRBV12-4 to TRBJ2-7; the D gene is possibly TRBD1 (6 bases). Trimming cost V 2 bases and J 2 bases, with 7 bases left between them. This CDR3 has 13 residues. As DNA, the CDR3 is TGTGCCAGCAGTTTAAGGACAGCCTACGAGCAGTACTTC. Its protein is CASSLRTAYEQYF.

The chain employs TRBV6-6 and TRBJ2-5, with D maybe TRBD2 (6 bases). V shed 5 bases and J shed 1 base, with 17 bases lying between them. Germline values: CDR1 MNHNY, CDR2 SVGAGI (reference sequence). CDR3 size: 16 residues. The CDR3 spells CASSTAGGGPQETQYF. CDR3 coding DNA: TGTGCCAGCAGTACAGCGGGTGGCGGTCCCCAAGAGACCCAGTACTTC.

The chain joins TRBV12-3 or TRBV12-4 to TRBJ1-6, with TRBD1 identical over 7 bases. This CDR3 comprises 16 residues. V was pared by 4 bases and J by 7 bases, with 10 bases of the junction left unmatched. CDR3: CASSYSETTGNSPLHF. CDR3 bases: TGTGCCAGCAGTTACTCGGAAACGACAGGGAATTCACCCCTCCACTTT.